Below are 14 T cell receptor beta chains sequenced from a single sample in a study of response to subunit inactivated influenza vaccine. TCRdb called the RT-PCR reads again in MiXCR, with one record for every CDR3 protein. This table has more than 450,000 distinct CDR3 sequences, about 8% appearing once. This sample comprised PBMCs from blood, obtained approximately 25 months after vaccination. The receptor set was obtained from a man in his fifties or sixties who received an inactivated influenza vaccine.

This clonotype was seen repeatedly, ten times or more. The genes are TRBV7-2 and TRBJ2-3; no firm D call. Looked up from germline, CDR1 is SGHTA and CDR2 is FQGNSA. Trimming took 6 bases from V and 2 from J, leaving 6 bases between them. The length of the CDR3 is 12 residues. CDR3 coding DNA: TGTGCCAGCAGGCTTATCACAGATACGCAGTATTTT. Residues: CASRLITDTQYF.

The chain has TRBV20-1 and TRBJ2-7; 8 nucleotides line up with TRBD1. Germline V gives CDR1 DFQATT, CDR2 SNEGSKA (reference sequence). Trimming took 5 bases from V and 5 from J; bases not matched to a gene: 8. CDR3 length equals 13 residues. The CDR3 spells CSAPGQGGDEQYF. The CDR3 DNA reads as TGCAGTGCTCCCGGACAGGGTGGGGACGAGCAGTACTTC.

The V call is TRBV6-2 or TRBV6-3, the J call TRBJ2-5; 10 positions match TRBD2. CDR3 length: 14 residues. The germline CDR1 and CDR2 sequences are MNHEY and SVGEGT. Trimming took 6 bases from V and 6 from J; bases not matched to a gene: 7. The DNA for the CDR3 is TGTGCCAGCAGAAAAGGGACTAGCGTAAAGACCCAGTACTTC. This encodes CASRKGTSVKTQYF.

V is TRBV6-2 or TRBV6-3 and J is TRBJ2-3; 15 bases align to TRBD2. The CDR3 extends over 18 amino acids. The V gene end was trimmed by 6 bases and the J gene end by 4 bases; junction bases not matched to a gene: 11. Germline-derived CDR1 and CDR2 are MNHEY and SVGEGT. The CDR3: CASRDSGLAGGRSDTQYF. CDR3 nucleotide sequence: TGTGCCAGCAGAGACTCGGGACTAGCGGGAGGCCGTTCAGATACGCAGTATTTT.

The chain couples TRBV5-6 to TRBJ1-1; possible D gene TRBD1, 6 bases. Germline V gene sequence: CDR1 SGHDT, CDR2 YYEEEE. The V and J ends lost 2 bases and 7 bases respectively, with 12 bases between them. The CDR3 consists of 13 residues. CDR3 sequence: CASSLQGPYEAFF. The CDR3 region has the DNA TGTGCCAGCAGCTTACAGGGACCTTATGAAGCTTTCTTT. The full variable domain, its missing parts supplied by reference TRBV5-6 and TRBJ1-1, is DAGVTQSPTHLIKTRGQQVTLRCSPKSGHDTVSWYQQALGQGPQFIFQYYEEEERQRGNFPDRFSGHQFPNYSSELNVNALLLGDSALYLCASSLQGPYEAFFGQGTRLTVV.

The chain employs TRBV5-1 and TRBJ2-5; 8 bases match TRBD1. Germline V gives CDR1 SGHRS, CDR2 YFSETQ. The CDR3 has 14 residues. After removal of 5 bases from V and 3 bases from J, the junction contained 6 bases not matched to a gene. CDR3 amino acids: CASRKGQVEETQYF. The CDR3 DNA sequence: TGCGCCAGCAGAAAGGGACAGGTCGAAGAGACCCAGTACTTC. The full variable domain, completed using reference TRBV5-1 and TRBJ2-5, is KAGVTQTPRYLIKTRGQQVTLSCSPISGHRSVSWYQQTPGQGLQFLFEYFSETQRNKGNFPGRFSGRQFSNSRSEMNVSTLELGDSALYLCASRKGQVEETQYFGPGTRLLVL.

The V call is TRBV28, the J call TRBJ2-1; 8 nucleotides align to TRBD2. This CDR3 has 14 amino acids. Trimming took 7 bases from V and 2 from J; bases not matched to a gene: 4. Germline V gene lookup returns CDR1 MDHEN and CDR2 SYDVKM. The CDR3 nucleotides are TGTGCCAGCAAAAGCGGGGGCCCCTACAATGAGCAGTTCTTC. Protein sequence: CASKSGGPYNEQFF.

The V gene is TRBV7-2, the J gene TRBJ1-2; 7 bases map to TRBD1. V lost 1 base, J lost 4 bases, and 6 bases stayed unmatched. The CDR3 is 15 residues long. In germline, CDR1 is SGHTA, CDR2 FQGNSA. The CDR3 nucleotides are TGTGCCAGCAGCTTAGTAGGGGGCGTGCTCTATGGCTACACCTTC. Its protein product is CASSLVGGVLYGYTF.

The chain joins TRBV7-8 to TRBJ1-5, with TRBD1 matching over 7 bases. The CDR3 covers 14 residues. From germline, CDR1 is SGHVS and CDR2 FQNEAQ. The V segment lost 3 bases and the J segment 12 bases; nucleotides outside the gene matches: 11. This CDR3 is CASSLSRDSIYQHF. Written as DNA, the CDR3 is TGTGCCAGCAGCTTGAGCCGGGACAGTATTTACCAGCATTTT.

V is TRBV2 and J is TRBJ2-7, with 7 positions matching TRBD1. Germline V gene sequence: CDR1 SNHLY, CDR2 FYNNEI. Unmatched junction bases numbered 12, after V lost 7 bases and J lost 9 bases. The CDR3 has 13 residues. CDR3 in DNA: TGTGCCAGCAATACCGGGACAGCCAAAGTGCAGTACTTC. This codes for CASNTGTAKVQYF.

This clonotype was picked up many times. The chain uses TRBV4-2 and TRBJ2-2, with D unresolved. The germline V gene has CDR1 LGHNA and CDR2 YNFKEQ. The length of the CDR3 is 14 residues. The V gene lost 2 bases and the J gene lost 5 bases, with 9 bases spanning the gap. The CDR3 region is CASSQIVQTGELFF. The CDR3 nucleotides are TGTGCCAGCAGCCAAATAGTACAGACCGGGGAGCTGTTTTTT.

CDR3 region: CASSSNPTADRYYEQYF. CDR3 nucleotide sequence: TGTGCCAGCAGCTCCAACCCCACCGCGGACAGGTACTACGAGCAGTACTTC. The genes are TRBV9 and TRBJ2-7; 7 bases agree with TRBD1. The CDR3 spans 17 residues. The germline gives CDR1 SGDLS, CDR2 YYNGEE. J gave up 3 bases and V 4 bases, and 16 bases lay outside the gene matches.

This clonotype was recorded a few times. V and J are TRBV7-8 and TRBJ1-1, with D hard to call. V lost 6 bases, J lost 0 bases, and 11 bases lay in between. The CDR3 length is 14 residues. CDR1 and CDR2 from the germline V gene are SGHVS and FQNEAQ. CDR3 DNA sequence: TGTGCCAGCAGTTCCAGACCGATGAACACTGAAGCTTTCTTT. This codes for CASSSRPMNTEAFF.

The chain is built from TRBV29-1 and TRBJ2-1, with TRBD2 matching over 7 bases. The V segment lost 1 base and the J segment 6 bases; nucleotides outside the gene matches: 6. Germline V gene lookup returns CDR1 SQVTM and CDR2 ANQGSEA. The CDR3 spans 14 residues. The CDR3 nucleotides read TGCAGCGTTGAAGGCGGGAGAGGTGGCAATGAGCAGTTCTTC. This translates into CSVEGGRGGNEQFF.